Sequencing of this T cell receptor beta chain was carried out in a study of CD8+CD57+ T cells in acquired aplastic anemia. Germline CDR1 reads WNHNN; CDR2 reads SYGVQD (reference sequence). V shed 6 bases and J 6 bases; nucleotides not matched to a gene: 14. The CDR3 spans 16 residues. Genomic DNA templated the TCR beta VDJ and CDR3 profiling. MiXCR was run by TCRdb on the reads, yielding one entry per CDR3 protein. The data show around 190,000 distinct CDR3 sequences, with approximately 48% seen just once and over 10% held by the top ten. Sequencing was done on patients that had shown CD8+CD57+ cell expansion by flow cytometry.

The rearrangement uses TRBV10-1 and TRBJ2-3; 8 bases are shared with TRBD1. The sequenced sample consisted of sorted CD4+, CD8+, or CD8+CD57+ T cells (not recorded which) from PBMCs. The sequence was collected from a human donor with aplastic anemia. The CDR3 coding sequence is TGCGCCAGCAGCGGGGGACAGGTACTGAACACTGATACGCAGTATTTT. Protein sequence: CASSGGQVLNTDTQYF.